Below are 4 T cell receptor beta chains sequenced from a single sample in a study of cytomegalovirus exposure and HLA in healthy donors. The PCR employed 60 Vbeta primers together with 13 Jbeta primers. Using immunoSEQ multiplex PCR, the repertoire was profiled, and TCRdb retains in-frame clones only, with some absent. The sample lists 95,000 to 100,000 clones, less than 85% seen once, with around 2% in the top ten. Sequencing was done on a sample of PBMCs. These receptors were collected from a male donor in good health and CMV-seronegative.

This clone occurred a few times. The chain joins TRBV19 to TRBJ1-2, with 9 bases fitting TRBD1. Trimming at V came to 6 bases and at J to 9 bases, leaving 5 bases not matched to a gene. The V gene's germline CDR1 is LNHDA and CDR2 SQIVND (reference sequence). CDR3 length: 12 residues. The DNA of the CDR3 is TGTGCCAGTAGATCGACAGGGGGAAGCTACACCTTC. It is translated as CASRSTGGSYTF.

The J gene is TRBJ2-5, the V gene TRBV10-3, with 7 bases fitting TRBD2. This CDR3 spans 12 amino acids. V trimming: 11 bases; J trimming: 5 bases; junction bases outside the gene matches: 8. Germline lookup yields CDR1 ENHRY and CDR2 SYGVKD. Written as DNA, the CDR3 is TGTGCCGGGGGGGAGGGAGGGGAGACCCAGTACTTC. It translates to CAGGEGGETQYF.

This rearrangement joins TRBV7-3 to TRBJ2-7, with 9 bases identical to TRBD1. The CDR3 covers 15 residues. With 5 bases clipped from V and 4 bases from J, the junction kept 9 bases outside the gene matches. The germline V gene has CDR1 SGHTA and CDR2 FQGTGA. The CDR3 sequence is CASSPQQGALYEQYF. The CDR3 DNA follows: TGTGCCAGCAGCCCCCAACAGGGGGCTCTATACGAGCAGTACTTC.

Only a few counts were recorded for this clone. The CDR3 is CASSAIGQIIGSSYEQYF. The DNA for the CDR3 is TGTGCCAGCAGCGCTATAGGACAGATCATCGGTAGCTCCTACGAGCAGTACTTC. This chain links TRBV27 with TRBJ2-7, with a tentative D call TRBD1 (6 bases). This CDR3 is built from 18 residues. V was cut by 6 bases and J by 0 bases, with 24 bases left in between. Germline CDR1 MNHEY, CDR2 SMNVEV (reference sequence).